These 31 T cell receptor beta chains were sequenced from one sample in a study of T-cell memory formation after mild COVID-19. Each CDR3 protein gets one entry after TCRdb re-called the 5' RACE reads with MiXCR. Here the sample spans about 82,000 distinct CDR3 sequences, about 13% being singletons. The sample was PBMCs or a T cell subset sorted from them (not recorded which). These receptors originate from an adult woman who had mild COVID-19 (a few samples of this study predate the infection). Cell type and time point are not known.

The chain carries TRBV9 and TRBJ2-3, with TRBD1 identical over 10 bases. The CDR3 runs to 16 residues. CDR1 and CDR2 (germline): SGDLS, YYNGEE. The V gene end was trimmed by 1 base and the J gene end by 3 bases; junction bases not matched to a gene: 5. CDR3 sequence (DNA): TGTGCCAGCAGCGTACGGACAGGGGGTTGGACAGATACGCAGTATTTT. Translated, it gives CASSVRTGGWTDTQYF.

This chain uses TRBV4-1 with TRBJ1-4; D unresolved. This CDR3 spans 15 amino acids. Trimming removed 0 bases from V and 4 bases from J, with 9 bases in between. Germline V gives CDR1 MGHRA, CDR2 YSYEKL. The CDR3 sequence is CASSQDGFNNEKLFF. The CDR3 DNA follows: TGCGCCAGCAGCCAAGATGGGTTTAATAATGAAAAACTGTTTTTT.

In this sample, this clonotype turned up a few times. Here the CDR3 reads CASSLWTPSTLAGYEQYF. DNA for the CDR3: TGTGCCAGCAGCTTGTGGACCCCCTCGACCCTAGCGGGCTACGAGCAGTACTTC. The gene calls are TRBV5-6 and TRBJ2-7; 8 bases are a match to TRBD2. Trimming removed 1 base from V and 3 bases from J; junction bases left unmatched: 15. Germline V lookup: CDR1 SGHDT, CDR2 YYEEEE. CDR3 size: 18 residues.

The CDR3 is CASSLGGGRTEQYF. Written as DNA, the CDR3 is TGTGCCAGCAGCTTGGGGGGCGGGAGAACCGAGCAGTACTTC. This chain links TRBV5-4 with TRBJ2-7, with 7 bases identical to TRBD2. V lost 0 bases and J lost 6; bases outside the gene matches: 6. The V gene's germline CDR1 is SGHNT and CDR2 YYREEE (reference sequence). The CDR3 length is 14 residues.

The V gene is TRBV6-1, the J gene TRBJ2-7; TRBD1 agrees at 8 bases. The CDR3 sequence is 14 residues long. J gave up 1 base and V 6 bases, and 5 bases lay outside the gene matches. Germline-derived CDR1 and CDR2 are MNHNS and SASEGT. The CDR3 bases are TGTGCCAGCAGGGAGACAGGGGCTTCCTACGAGCAGTACTTC. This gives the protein CASRETGASYEQYF.

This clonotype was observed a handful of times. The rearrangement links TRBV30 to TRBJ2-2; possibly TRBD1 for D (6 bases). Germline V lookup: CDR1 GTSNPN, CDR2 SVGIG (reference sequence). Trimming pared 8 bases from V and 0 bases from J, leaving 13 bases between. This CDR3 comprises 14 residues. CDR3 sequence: CALLGTTNTGELFF. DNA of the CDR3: TGTGCCCTACTCGGGACAACGAACACCGGGGAGCTGTTTTTT.

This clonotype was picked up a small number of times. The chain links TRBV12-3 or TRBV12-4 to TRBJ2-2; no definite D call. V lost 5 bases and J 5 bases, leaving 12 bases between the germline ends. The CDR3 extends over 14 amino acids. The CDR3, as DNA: TGTGCCAGCAGTCCTCACCGTGAAACCGGGGAGCTGTTTTTT. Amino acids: CASSPHRETGELFF.

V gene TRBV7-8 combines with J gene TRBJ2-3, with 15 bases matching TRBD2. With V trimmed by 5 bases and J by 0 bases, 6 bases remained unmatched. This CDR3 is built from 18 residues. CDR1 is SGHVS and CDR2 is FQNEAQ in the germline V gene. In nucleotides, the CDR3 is TGTGCCAGCAGCCTCGGACTAGCGGGGGGGCCGAGCACAGATACGCAGTATTTT. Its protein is CASSLGLAGGPSTDTQYF. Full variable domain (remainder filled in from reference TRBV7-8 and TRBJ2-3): GAGVSQSPRYKVAKRGQDVALRCDPISGHVSLFWYQQALGQGPEFLTYFQNEAQLDKSGLPSDRFFAERPEGSVSTLKIQRTQQEDSAVYLCASSLGLAGGPSTDTQYFGPGTRLTVL.

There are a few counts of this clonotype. DNA for the CDR3: TGTGCCACCAGCGACAGGGGGAACACTGAAGCTTTCTTT. It codes for CATSDRGNTEAFF. The chain has TRBV15 and TRBJ1-1; 8 positions agree with TRBD1. The CDR3 runs 13 residues. Unmatched junction bases numbered 0, after V lost 5 bases and J lost 1 base. Germline assignment: CDR1 LNHNV and CDR2 YYDKDF (reference sequence).

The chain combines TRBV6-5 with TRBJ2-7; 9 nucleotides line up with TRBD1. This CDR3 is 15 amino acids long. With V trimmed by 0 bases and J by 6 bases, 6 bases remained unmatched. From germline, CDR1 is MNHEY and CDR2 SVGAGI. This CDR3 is CASSYSDRGLAEQYF. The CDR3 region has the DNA TGTGCCAGCAGTTACTCGGACAGGGGTTTGGCCGAGCAGTACTTC.

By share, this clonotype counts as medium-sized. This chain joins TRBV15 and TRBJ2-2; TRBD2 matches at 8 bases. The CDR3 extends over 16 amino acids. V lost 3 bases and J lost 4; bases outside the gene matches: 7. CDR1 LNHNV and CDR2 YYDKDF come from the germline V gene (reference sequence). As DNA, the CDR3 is TGTGCCACCAGCAGTGGGGGACTAGATGCCACCGGGGAGCTGTTTTTT. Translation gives CATSSGGLDATGELFF.

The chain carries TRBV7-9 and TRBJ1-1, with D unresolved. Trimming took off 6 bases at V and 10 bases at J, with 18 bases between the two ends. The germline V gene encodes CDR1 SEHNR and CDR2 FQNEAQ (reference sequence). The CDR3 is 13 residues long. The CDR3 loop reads CASSLNPAEGAFF. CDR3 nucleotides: TGTGCCAGCAGTTTGAACCCGGCCGAAGGAGCTTTCTTT.

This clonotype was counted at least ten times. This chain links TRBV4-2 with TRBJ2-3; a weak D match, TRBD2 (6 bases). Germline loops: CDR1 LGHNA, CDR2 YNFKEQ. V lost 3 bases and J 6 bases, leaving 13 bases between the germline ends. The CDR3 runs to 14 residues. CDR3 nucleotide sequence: TGTGCCAGCAGCCAGGAGGGTCGTATTGATACGCAGTATTTT. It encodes CASSQEGRIDTQYF.

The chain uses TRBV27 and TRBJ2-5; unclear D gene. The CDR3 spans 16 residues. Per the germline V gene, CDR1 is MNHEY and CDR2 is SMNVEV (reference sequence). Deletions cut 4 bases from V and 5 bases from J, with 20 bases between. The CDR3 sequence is CASSSGLRLTEETQYF. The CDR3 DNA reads TGTGCCAGCAGTTCGGGCCTCCGGCTTACTGAGGAGACCCAGTACTTC.

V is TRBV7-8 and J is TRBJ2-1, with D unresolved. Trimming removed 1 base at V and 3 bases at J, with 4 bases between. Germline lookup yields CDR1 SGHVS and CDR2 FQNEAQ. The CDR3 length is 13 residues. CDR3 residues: CASSLVDYNEQFF. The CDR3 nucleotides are TGTGCCAGCAGCTTAGTAGACTACAATGAGCAGTTCTTC.

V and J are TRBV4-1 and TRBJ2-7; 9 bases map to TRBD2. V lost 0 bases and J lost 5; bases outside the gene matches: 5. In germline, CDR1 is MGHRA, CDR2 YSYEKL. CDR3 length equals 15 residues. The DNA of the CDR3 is TGCGCCAGCAGCCAAGAAACGGGGACTAGCCACGAGCAGTACTTC. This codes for CASSQETGTSHEQYF.

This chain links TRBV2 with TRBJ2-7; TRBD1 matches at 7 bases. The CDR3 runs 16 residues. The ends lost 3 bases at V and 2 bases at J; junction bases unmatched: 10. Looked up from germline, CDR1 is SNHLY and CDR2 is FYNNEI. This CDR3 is CASSDPPGQTTYEQYF. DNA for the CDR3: TGTGCCAGCAGTGACCCCCCGGGACAGACTACCTACGAGCAGTACTTC.

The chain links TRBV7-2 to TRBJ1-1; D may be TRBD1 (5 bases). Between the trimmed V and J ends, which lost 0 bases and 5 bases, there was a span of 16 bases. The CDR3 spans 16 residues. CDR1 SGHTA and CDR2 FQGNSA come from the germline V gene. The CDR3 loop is CASSLAGVEVGTEAFF. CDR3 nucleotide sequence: TGTGCCAGCAGCTTAGCAGGGGTCGAGGTAGGAACTGAAGCTTTCTTT.

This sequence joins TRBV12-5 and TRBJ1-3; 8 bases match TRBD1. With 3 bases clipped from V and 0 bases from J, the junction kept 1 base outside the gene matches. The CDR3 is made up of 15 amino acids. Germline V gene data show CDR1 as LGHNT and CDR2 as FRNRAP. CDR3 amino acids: CASGFTGGSGNTIYF. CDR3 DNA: TGTGCTAGTGGTTTTACAGGGGGCTCTGGAAACACCATATATTTT.

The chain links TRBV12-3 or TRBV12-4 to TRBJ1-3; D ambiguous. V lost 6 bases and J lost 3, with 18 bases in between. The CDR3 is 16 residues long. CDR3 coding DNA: TGTGCCAGCAGCTCTGGGGAGGGTCTATATGGAAACACCATATATTTT. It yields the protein CASSSGEGLYGNTIYF.

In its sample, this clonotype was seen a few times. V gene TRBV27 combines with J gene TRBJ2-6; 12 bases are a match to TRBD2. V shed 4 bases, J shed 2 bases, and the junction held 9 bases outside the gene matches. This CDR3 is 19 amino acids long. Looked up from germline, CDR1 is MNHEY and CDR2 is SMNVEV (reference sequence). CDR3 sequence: CASSYLAGGPATGANVLTF. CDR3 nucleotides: TGTGCCAGCAGTTACCTAGCGGGAGGGCCGGCTACTGGGGCCAACGTCCTGACTTTC.

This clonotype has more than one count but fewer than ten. CDR3 in DNA: TGTGCCAGCAGCGTAGGGTCGCGGGCTACCTACGAGCAGTACTTC. Protein product: CASSVGSRATYEQYF. The V and J genes are TRBV9 and TRBJ2-7; possible D gene TRBD2, 5 bases. The germline CDR1 and CDR2 sequences are SGDLS and YYNGEE. The V and J ends lost 0 bases and 2 bases respectively, with 12 bases between them. The CDR3 is 15 amino acids. The variable domain in full, with the rest retrieved from reference TRBV9 and TRBJ2-7, is DSGVTQTPKHLITATGQRVTLRCSPRSGDLSVYWYQQSLDQGLQFLIQYYNGEERAKGNILERFSAQQFPDLHSELNLSSLELGDSALYFCASSVGSRATYEQYFGPGTRLTVT.

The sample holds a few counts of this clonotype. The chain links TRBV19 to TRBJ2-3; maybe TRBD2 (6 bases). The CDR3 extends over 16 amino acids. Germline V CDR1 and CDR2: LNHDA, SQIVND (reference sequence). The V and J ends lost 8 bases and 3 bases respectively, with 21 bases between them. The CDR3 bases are TGTGCCAGTGGCCGGGACTCTCCCGTGGGGACAGATACGCAGTATTTT. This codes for CASGRDSPVGTDTQYF.

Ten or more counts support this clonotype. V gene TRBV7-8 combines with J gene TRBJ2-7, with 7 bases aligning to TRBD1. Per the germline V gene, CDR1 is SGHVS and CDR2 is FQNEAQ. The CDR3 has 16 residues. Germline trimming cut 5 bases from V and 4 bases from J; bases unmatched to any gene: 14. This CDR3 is CASSAHLGQVRYEQYF. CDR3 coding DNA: TGTGCCAGCAGCGCTCATCTCGGACAGGTCCGGTACGAGCAGTACTTC.

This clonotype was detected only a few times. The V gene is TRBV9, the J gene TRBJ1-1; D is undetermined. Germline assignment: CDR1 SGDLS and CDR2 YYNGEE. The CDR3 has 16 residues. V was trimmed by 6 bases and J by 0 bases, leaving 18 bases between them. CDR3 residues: CASTPEGRHMNTEAFF. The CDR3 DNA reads TGTGCCAGCACCCCAGAGGGAAGACACATGAACACTGAAGCTTTCTTT.

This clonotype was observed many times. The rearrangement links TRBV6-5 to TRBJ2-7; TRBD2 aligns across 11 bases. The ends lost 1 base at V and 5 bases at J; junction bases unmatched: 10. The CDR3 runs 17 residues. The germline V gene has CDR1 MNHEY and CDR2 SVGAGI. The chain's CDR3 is CASSYFPTSGAVNEQYF. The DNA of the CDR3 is TGTGCCAGCAGTTACTTCCCGACTAGCGGGGCGGTAAACGAGCAGTACTTC.

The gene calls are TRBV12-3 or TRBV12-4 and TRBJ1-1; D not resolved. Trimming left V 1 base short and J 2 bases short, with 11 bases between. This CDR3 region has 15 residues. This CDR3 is CASSLGATLNTEAFF. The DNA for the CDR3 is TGTGCCAGCAGTTTAGGGGCGACACTTAACACTGAAGCTTTCTTT.

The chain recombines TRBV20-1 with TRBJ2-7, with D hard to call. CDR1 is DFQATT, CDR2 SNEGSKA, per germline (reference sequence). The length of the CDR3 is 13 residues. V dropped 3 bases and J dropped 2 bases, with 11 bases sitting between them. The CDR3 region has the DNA TGCAGTGCTAGTACAGTGAGTGCCTACGAGCAGTACTTC. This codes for CSASTVSAYEQYF.

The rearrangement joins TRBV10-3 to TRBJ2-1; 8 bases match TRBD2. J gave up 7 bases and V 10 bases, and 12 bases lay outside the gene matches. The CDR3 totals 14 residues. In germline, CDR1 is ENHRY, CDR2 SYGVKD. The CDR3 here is CATIDPGGPNEQFF. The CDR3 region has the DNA TGTGCCACCATTGACCCGGGAGGGCCGAATGAGCAGTTCTTC.

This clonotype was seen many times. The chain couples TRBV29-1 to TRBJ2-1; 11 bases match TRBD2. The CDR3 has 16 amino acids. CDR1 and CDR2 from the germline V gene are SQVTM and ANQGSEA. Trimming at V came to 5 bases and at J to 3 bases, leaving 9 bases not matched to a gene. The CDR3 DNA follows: TGCAGCGTTAGCCAAGTAGCGGGAGGGATCTACAATGAGCAGTTCTTC. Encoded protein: CSVSQVAGGIYNEQFF.

The CDR3 protein is CASSPPGTSGSYF. The CDR3 DNA is TGTGCCAGCAGTCCCCCCGGGACTAGCGGGAGTTATTTT. This chain uses TRBV6-6 with TRBJ2-3; the match to TRBD2 covers 14 bases. Germline assignment: CDR1 MNHNY and CDR2 SVGAGI (reference sequence). V was clipped by 5 bases and J by 15 bases; unmatched bases: 7. This CDR3 contains 13 residues.